Presented here are 23 T cell receptor beta chains from one specimen sequenced in a study of regulatory dendritic cells for organ transplantation. Their target antigens are unknown. Assay: immunoSEQ multiplex PCR; the TCRdb copy retains only in-frame clones and omits some. The sample carries 15,000 to 20,000 clones, roughly four fifths recorded once. Allogeneic regulatory or mature dendritic cells were co-cultured for more than 4 days with CFSE-labeled sorted T cells at 1:10. The material sequenced was memory CD4+ T cells from blood cultured with regulatory dendritic cells. Indicated subset: CD45RO+ memory T cells. All receptors derive from a human donor in good health.

The chain is built from TRBV4-1 and TRBJ1-4; D is perhaps TRBD1 (5 bases). The CDR3 spans 19 residues. V lost 2 bases and J lost 8, with 27 bases in between. The germline CDR1 and CDR2 sequences are MGHRA and YSYEKL. CDR3 residues: CASSQFGQDGTGESEKLFF. In DNA form, the CDR3 reads TGCGCCAGCAGCCAATTCGGACAAGACGGAACGGGGGAAAGCGAAAAACTGTTTTTT.

The chain employs TRBV28 and TRBJ2-1, with 13 bases lining up with TRBD2. CDR1 is MDHEN, CDR2 SYDVKM, per germline. J was trimmed by 10 bases and V by 4 bases; bases with no gene match: 4. The CDR3 consists of 14 residues. The CDR3 loop is CASSYTSGRGEQFF. In nucleotides, the CDR3 is TGTGCCAGCAGTTATACTAGCGGGAGGGGGGAGCAGTTCTTC.

The CDR3 DNA reads as TGTGCCAGCAGCAAAATGCGGGGGACCGCCACGGATCAGCCCCAGCATTTT. Translation gives CASSKMRGTATDQPQHF. The gene calls are TRBV21-1 and TRBJ1-5. TRBV21-1 is classified as a pseudogene. The length of the CDR3 is 17 residues.

The chain couples TRBV18 to TRBJ2-5; D call uncertain. Germline V gene lookup returns CDR1 KGHSH and CDR2 LQKENI. The CDR3 sequence is 11 residues long. The V end lost 2 bases, the J end lost 3 bases, and 1 base lay between the germline ends. The DNA of the CDR3 is TGTGCCAGCTCACCAGAAGAGACCCAGTACTTC. This translates into CASSPEETQYF.

This rearrangement joins TRBV10-3 to TRBJ1-3; D remains ambiguous. Looked up from germline, CDR1 is ENHRY and CDR2 is SYGVKD. The CDR3 sequence is 15 residues long. V was cut by 4 bases and J by 0 bases, with 10 bases left in between. Written as DNA, the CDR3 is TGTGCCATCAGTGTCGGTTCCTACTCTGGAAACACCATATATTTT. It encodes CAISVGSYSGNTIYF.

J is TRBJ2-5 and V is TRBV5-1; no reliable D call. V shed 4 bases and J shed 1 base, with 11 bases lying between them. Germline V gives CDR1 SGHRS, CDR2 YFSETQ. This CDR3 region has 14 residues. The CDR3 loop is CASSPTASQETQYF. DNA for the CDR3: TGCGCCAGCAGCCCGACCGCCTCCCAAGAGACCCAGTACTTC.

The chain combines TRBV7-2 with TRBJ2-1; perhaps D is TRBD1 or TRBD2 (5 bases each). Per the germline V gene, CDR1 is SGHTA and CDR2 is FQGNSA. The CDR3 runs 13 residues. Trimming removed 7 bases from V and 10 bases from J, with 17 bases in between. The CDR3 spells CASTTRGVEEQFF. CDR3 bases: TGTGCCAGCACCACAAGGGGAGTGGAGGAGCAGTTCTTC.

This clone was recorded once. The gene calls are TRBV5-6 and TRBJ1-2; 7 bases fit TRBD1. The CDR3 spans 11 residues. Germline CDR1 reads SGHDT; CDR2 reads YYEEEE. The V gene end was trimmed by 0 bases and the J gene end by 13 bases; junction bases not matched to a gene: 3. The CDR3 loop is CASSLGQGVTF. The DNA of the CDR3 is TGTGCCAGCAGCTTGGGACAGGGCGTCACCTTC.

Here the CDR3 reads CASSLGDGPGNTIYF. CDR3 bases: TGTGCCAGCAGCTTAGGGGACGGCCCTGGAAACACCATATATTTT. This chain links TRBV7-9 with TRBJ1-3, with D perhaps TRBD1 (5 bases). Per germline, CDR1 SEHNR and CDR2 FQNEAQ (reference sequence). The CDR3 is made up of 15 amino acids. V was cut by 1 base and J by 2 bases, with 9 bases left in between.

The table lists this clone with a count of one. The chain couples TRBV4-2 to TRBJ2-3; D gene uncertain. Germline assignment: CDR1 LGHNA and CDR2 YNFKEQ. Trimming shortened V by 0 bases and J by 3 bases, and 1 base separated the two germline ends. This CDR3 contains 12 residues. CDR3 region: CASSQETDTQYF. CDR3 DNA: TGTGCCAGCAGCCAAGAAACAGATACGCAGTATTTT.

This chain's CDR3 is CASSLNTASRNEKLFF. Written as DNA, the CDR3 is TGTGCCAGCAGCTTAAATACGGCGTCGAGGAATGAAAAACTGTTTTTT. The V and J genes are TRBV7-9 and TRBJ1-4; D unresolved. The CDR3 loop spans 16 amino acids. V gave up 2 bases and J gave up 5 bases, with 15 bases separating them. Germline V lookup: CDR1 SEHNR, CDR2 FQNEAQ (reference sequence).

J is TRBJ1-2 and V is TRBV29-1, with D uncertain. V dropped 6 bases and J dropped 0 bases, with 17 bases sitting between them. CDR3 length equals 15 residues. Germline CDR1 is SQVTM and CDR2 is ANQGSEA. The CDR3 is CSVPFEGTPNYGYTF. CDR3 bases: TGCAGCGTCCCCTTCGAGGGCACCCCTAACTATGGCTACACCTTC. The variable domain in full, completed from reference TRBV29-1 and TRBJ1-2, reads SAVISQKPSRDICQRGTSLTIQCQVDSQVTMMFWYRQQPGQSLTLIATANQGSEATYESGFVIDKFPISRPNLTFSTLTVSNMSPEDSSIYLCSVPFEGTPNYGYTFGSGTRLTVV.

This clone was seen a few times. The chain carries TRBV7-3 and TRBJ1-1; D remains ambiguous. The CDR3 covers 14 residues. The V gene lost 4 bases and the J gene lost 6 bases, with 15 bases spanning the gap. CDR1 is SGHTA and CDR2 is FQGTGA in the germline V gene. Here the CDR3 reads CASSSHSGRAEAFF. CDR3 bases: TGTGCCAGCAGCTCCCATTCCGGGAGGGCTGAAGCTTTCTTT.

The chain recombines TRBV19 with TRBJ1-6; no firm D call. Germline CDR1 and CDR2: LNHDA and SQIVND (reference sequence). The CDR3 has 15 residues. Trimming took 7 bases from V and 7 from J, leaving 17 bases between them. In DNA form, the CDR3 reads TGTGCCAGTATGGGGTATCCGGTTTCGAATTCACCCCTCCACTTT. Protein product: CASMGYPVSNSPLHF.

The gene calls are TRBV7-6 and TRBJ2-7; D not certain. V was pared by 0 bases and J by 1 base, with 7 bases between. CDR1 and CDR2 from the germline V gene are SGHVS and FNYEAQ. This CDR3 comprises 14 residues. The CDR3 loop is CASSLAGHSYEQYF. The CDR3 DNA reads as TGTGCCAGCAGCTTAGCTGGCCATTCCTACGAGCAGTACTTC.

The rearrangement links TRBV4-2 to TRBJ1-1; the D gene is possibly TRBD1 (5 bases). Trimming cost V 8 bases and J 2 bases, with 9 bases left between them. Germline CDR1 LGHNA, CDR2 YNFKEQ. The CDR3 covers 12 residues. CDR3 sequence reads: CASAQGNTEAFF. Here the CDR3 DNA reads TGTGCCAGCGCCCAGGGCAACACTGAAGCTTTCTTT.

The rearrangement uses TRBV7-3 and TRBJ2-2, with D hard to call. CDR3 length equals 14 residues. Germline V gene lookup returns CDR1 SGHTA and CDR2 FQGTGA. V was pared by 4 bases and J by 0 bases, with 6 bases between. The CDR3 bases are TGTGCCAGCAGCTGGGGAACGAACACCGGGGAGCTGTTTTTT. Its translation: CASSWGTNTGELFF.

Here the CDR3 reads CASSFGTYEQYF. The DNA for the CDR3 is TGTGCCAGTAGTTTCGGGACCTACGAGCAGTACTTC. The chain has TRBV19 and TRBJ2-7; D may be TRBD2 (5 bases). The V gene lost 5 bases and the J gene lost 2 bases, with 7 bases spanning the gap. The CDR3 is 12 residues long. Germline V lookup: CDR1 LNHDA, CDR2 SQIVND (reference sequence).

The V and J genes are TRBV9 and TRBJ1-5, with no clear D. This CDR3 comprises 15 residues. The ends were cut back, 2 bases at V and 4 bases at J, with 13 bases in the middle. CDR1 and CDR2 (germline): SGDLS, YYNGEE. In DNA, the CDR3 is TGTGCCAGCAGCGTGGGTTCGAACCGTAATCAGCCCCAGCATTTT. Its translation is CASSVGSNRNQPQHF.

The chain has TRBV19 and TRBJ1-5, with no clear D. V lost 4 bases to trimming and J lost 4 bases, with 8 bases between them. The V gene's germline CDR1 is LNHDA and CDR2 SQIVND (reference sequence). The CDR3 covers 13 residues. The CDR3 is CASSRNRNQPQHF. CDR3 nucleotide sequence: TGTGCCAGTAGTAGAAATAGGAATCAGCCCCAGCATTTT.

This clone was counted a single time. V gene TRBV7-2 combines with J gene TRBJ2-5; D perhaps matches TRBD2 (6 bases). Deletions cut 11 bases from V and 5 bases from J, with 18 bases between. Germline V gives CDR1 SGHTA, CDR2 FQGNSA. CDR3 length equals 13 residues. CDR3 in amino acids: CACLRGIDETQYF. The CDR3 DNA reads as TGTGCCTGCCTGCGGGGAATCGACGAGACCCAGTACTTC. The full variable domain, with the rest looked up from reference TRBV7-2 and TRBJ2-5, is GAGVSQSPSNKVTEKGKDVELRCDPISGHTALYWYRQSLGQGLEFLIYFQGNSAPDKSGLPSDRFSAERTGGSVSTLTIQRTQQEDSAVYLCACLRGIDETQYFGPGTRLLVL.

The chain is built from TRBV29-1 and TRBJ1-3; tentative D call: TRBD1 (6 bases). The length of the CDR3 is 14 residues. With 4 bases removed from V and 5 bases from J, the gap between germline ends came to 15 bases. Germline-derived CDR1 and CDR2 are SQVTM and ANQGSEA. CDR3 sequence: CSVAPGVSRNTIYF. Here the CDR3 DNA reads TGCAGCGTTGCCCCAGGGGTTTCTAGAAACACCATATATTTT. The variable domain in full, completed from reference TRBV29-1 and TRBJ1-3, reads SAVISQKPSRDICQRGTSLTIQCQVDSQVTMMFWYRQQPGQSLTLIATANQGSEATYESGFVIDKFPISRPNLTFSTLTVSNMSPEDSSIYLCSVAPGVSRNTIYFGEGSWLTVV.

The gene calls are TRBV6-6 and TRBJ2-1, with D perhaps being TRBD1 or TRBD2 (5 bases each). The CDR3 has 16 amino acids. V lost 0 bases and J 6 bases, leaving 15 bases between the germline ends. The germline V gene has CDR1 MNHNY and CDR2 SVGAGI (reference sequence). CDR3 nucleotide sequence: TGTGCCAGCAGTTACTCCCTGGGACCCCCGAGCAATGAGCAGTTCTTC. It encodes CASSYSLGPPSNEQFF.